These T cell receptor beta chains were read from a single sample in a study of vaccination effects on CD4 cells after COVID-19. The repertoire was sequenced with immunoSEQ multiplex PCR; TCRdb's copy has only in-frame clones and lacks some. The table lists about 73,000 clones, about four fifths of them singletons, with about 3.2% in the top ten. Their target antigens are unknown. The sequencing here drew on CD4+ T cells from PBMCs cultured with HCoV-NL63 spike peptides, taken before COVID-19 vaccination. These receptors were taken from a human donor who received a COVID-19 vaccine. Each CDR3 is given with its conserved first and last residue. The D gene is left open where the match is weak. For some rows the clone size is stated as once, few or many, or as a class when expanded; others skip it.

size	V	D	J	DNA	CDR3
NA	TRBV19	TRBD2	TRBJ2-4	TGTGCCAGTAGTTCCCACTCGTTATTAGCGGGGATTCAGTACTTC	CASSSHSLLAGIQYF
NA	TRBV28	TRBD1	TRBJ2-1	TGTGCCAGCAGCCCGAAAAGGACAGGGGGGTACAATGAGCAGTTCTTC	CASSPKRTGGYNEQFF
NA	TRBV10-2	NA	TRBJ1-1	TGCGCCAGCGCCTTCGCCCCTACTGAAGCTTTCTTT	CASAFAPTEAFF
NA	TRBV7-3	TRBD1	TRBJ1-1	TGTGCCAGCAGCCCAGGGGGGCAGGGCAACGCTTTCTTT	CASSPGGQGNAFF
few	TRBV6-1	NA	TRBJ1-5	TGTGCCAGCAGTGAATCGCCGTTAGCGAAGGATCAGCCCCAGCATTTT	CASSESPLAKDQPQHF
NA	TRBV2	NA	TRBJ2-3	TGTGCCAGCAGCGTAGGGGGACCGATTGGTACAGATACGCAGTATTTT	CASSVGGPIGTDTQYF
NA	TRBV5-7	TRBD1	TRBJ1-2	TGTGCCAGCAGCTTGGAGGGACAGGGTTATGGCTACACCTTC	CASSLEGQGYGYTF
NA	TRBV7-2	NA	TRBJ1-2	TGTGCCAGCGGCGACCAGGCGGCTACTAACTATGGCTACACCTTC	CASGDQAATNYGYTF
NA	TRBV5-6	NA	TRBJ1-4	TGTGCCAGCAGCTTGGGCGGGACGGCTAATGAAAAACTGTTTTTT	CASSLGGTANEKLFF
NA	TRBV18	TRBD1	TRBJ2-1	TGTGCCAGCTCACTCAGACAGGGTAATAATGAGCAGTTCTTC	CASSLRQGNNEQFF
NA	TRBV5-1	TRBD1	TRBJ1-2	TGCGCCAGCAGCCCGGGACAGGGGGCTTTTGGCTACACCTTC	CASSPGQGAFGYTF
NA	TRBV6-6	NA	TRBJ2-3	TGTGCCAGCAGAGGAGGCACAGATACGCAGTATTTT	CASRGGTDTQYF
NA	TRBV2	TRBD2	TRBJ2-5	TGTGCCAGCAGTTTCGTTGGCGGGGGGGCAGAGACCCAGTACTTC	CASSFVGGGAETQYF
few	TRBV7-3	NA	TRBJ2-1	TGTGCCAGCAGCTTAATTAAAGGAAGCCACAATGAGCAGTTCTTC	CASSLIKGSHNEQFF
few	TRBV5-1	NA	TRBJ2-6	TGCGCCAGCAGCTTTCTCCAGGGATCTGGGGCCAACGTCCTGACTTTC	CASSFLQGSGANVLTF
NA	TRBV12-3/TRBV12-4	NA	TRBJ1-1	TGTGCCAGCAGTTTGATGGGGGTTGAAGCTTTCTTT	CASSLMGVEAFF
NA	TRBV2	NA	TRBJ1-2	TGTGCCAGCAGTGAAGTTCGGGCAGCTAGTAACTATGGCTACACCTTC	CASSEVRAASNYGYTF
NA	TRBV27	TRBD1	TRBJ2-3	TGTGCCCGGAGAGACAGGGATTGCACAGATACGCAGTATTTT	CARRDRDCTDTQYF
NA	TRBV5-1	TRBD1	TRBJ1-6	TGCGCCAGCACCTTTCGGACAGGGGGAAATTCACCCCTCCACTTT	CASTFRTGGNSPLHF
NA	TRBV24-1	TRBD1	TRBJ2-5	TGTGCCACCAGTGATCCTGGGGACAGCTACTCAAAGACCCAGTACTTC	CATSDPGDSYSKTQYF
NA	TRBV30	NA	TRBJ1-4	TGTGCCTGGAGTGTAGCGGGCAGAACTAATGAAAAACTGTTTTTT	CAWSVAGRTNEKLFF
NA	TRBV5-6	TRBD1	TRBJ1-5	TGTGCCAGCAGCTTGTTAGACAGGGGCAATCAGCCCCAGCATTTT	CASSLLDRGNQPQHF
NA	TRBV28	NA	TRBJ1-2	TGTGCCCTGGGACTTTCCTATGGCTACACCTTC	CALGLSYGYTF
NA	TRBV4-1	NA	TRBJ1-1	TGCGCCAGCAGCCAAGATAATGGGGCAGGGCAGGCTTTCTTT	CASSQDNGAGQAFF
few	TRBV18	TRBD1	TRBJ1-5	TGTGCCAGCTCACCCGGGACAGCACAGAATCAGCCCCAGCATTTT	CASSPGTAQNQPQHF
NA	TRBV5-8	NA	TRBJ1-1	TGTGCCAGCCCAACTATAGACGGGGGGCCCCAAAACACTGAAGCTTTCTTT	CASPTIDGGPQNTEAFF
NA	TRBV30	NA	TRBJ2-2	TGTGCCTGGAGTGACGTTTGGTCCGGGGAGCTGTTTTTT	CAWSDVWSGELFF
NA	TRBV5-1	NA	TRBJ2-1	TGCGCCAGCAGACTGAACGGGGAGAGTGAGCAGTTCTTC	CASRLNGESEQFF
NA	TRBV28	NA	TRBJ1-2	TGTGCCAACCCCCAGGACGGGCTATTTCTAGGTGGCTACACCTTC	CANPQDGLFLGGYTF
NA	TRBV7-2	NA	TRBJ1-6	TGTGCCAGCAGTAAAAGGGTTGGGGCAGAATATAATTCACCCCTCCACTTT	CASSKRVGAEYNSPLHF
NA	TRBV4-1	TRBD1	TRBJ1-6	TGCGCCAGCAGCCAAGTAAGGCAGGGGGGTTCACCCCTCCACTTT	CASSQVRQGGSPLHF
NA	TRBV7-9	NA	TRBJ1-2	TGTGCCAGCAGCTTATTGGGTTCTGGCTACACCTTC	CASSLLGSGYTF
NA	TRBV19	TRBD1	TRBJ1-5	TGTGCCACCGCGGGACAGGGACGGCAGCCCCAGCATTTT	CATAGQGRQPQHF
NA	TRBV5-4	TRBD2	TRBJ2-3	TGTGCCAGCAGCACTAGCGGGGGGTCCACAGATACGCAGTATTTT	CASSTSGGSTDTQYF
NA	TRBV24-1	TRBD1	TRBJ2-2	TGTGCCACCAGTGAGCCCAGGGGGATCGGGGAGCTGTTTTTT	CATSEPRGIGELFF
NA	TRBV7-9	NA	TRBJ1-2	TGTGCCAGCAGCTTCATTACGGCGGGCTACACCTTC	CASSFITAGYTF
NA	TRBV3-1/TRBV3-2	TRBD2	TRBJ2-5	TGTGCCAGCAGGCAAAGCGGGGGTGAGACCCAGTACTTC	CASRQSGGETQYF
NA	TRBV4-1	TRBD2	TRBJ2-2	TGCGCCAGCTCGCCGCGAGGGACTAGCGGGGGGGCGGTCACCGGGGAGCTGTTTTTT	CASSPRGTSGGAVTGELFF
NA	TRBV10-3	NA	TRBJ1-6	TGTGCCATCAGTGCTCAGGACAATTCACCCCTCCACTTT	CAISAQDNSPLHF
NA	TRBV7-2	TRBD2	TRBJ2-3	TGTGCCAGCAGCGGCAGGGCGGGGGGTTACACAGATACGCAGTATTTT	CASSGRAGGYTDTQYF
NA	TRBV10-2	TRBD2	TRBJ2-1	TGCGCCAGCAGTGAGCACGCGGGGGGGCCATACAATGAGCAGTTCTTC	CASSEHAGGPYNEQFF
once	TRBV24-1	NA	TRBJ1-4	TGTGCCACCAGTGACACCCAAGGGGAGGGCGAAAAACTGTTTTTT	CATSDTQGEGEKLFF